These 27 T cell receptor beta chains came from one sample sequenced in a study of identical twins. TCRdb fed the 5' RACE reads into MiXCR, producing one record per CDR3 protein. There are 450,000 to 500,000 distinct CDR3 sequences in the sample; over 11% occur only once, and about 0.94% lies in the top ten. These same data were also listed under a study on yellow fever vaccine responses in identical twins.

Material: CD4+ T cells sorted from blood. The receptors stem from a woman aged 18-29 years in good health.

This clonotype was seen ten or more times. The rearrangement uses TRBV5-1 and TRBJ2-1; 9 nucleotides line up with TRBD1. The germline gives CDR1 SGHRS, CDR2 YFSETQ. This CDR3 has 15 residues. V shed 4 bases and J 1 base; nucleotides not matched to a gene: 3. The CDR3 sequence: CASSRDRVSYNEQFF. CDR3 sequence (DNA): TGCGCCAGCAGCCGGGACAGGGTGTCCTACAATGAGCAGTTCTTC.

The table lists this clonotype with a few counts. The CDR3 sequence is CASSQVGGMADTQYF. The CDR3 DNA reads as TGTGCCAGCAGTCAGGTCGGGGGCATGGCAGATACGCAGTATTTT. This chain links TRBV5-5 with TRBJ2-3, with D perhaps given as TRBD1 or TRBD2 (6 bases each). In germline, CDR1 is SGHKS, CDR2 YYEKEE (reference sequence). This CDR3 contains 15 residues. Trimming stripped 5 bases from V and 4 bases from J, with 17 bases between. Variable domain in full (rest from reference TRBV5-5 and TRBJ2-3): DAGVTQSPTHLIKTRGQQVTLRCSPISGHKSVSWYQQVLGQGPQFIFQYYEKEERGRGNFPDRFSARQFPNYSSELNVNALLLGDSALYLCASSQVGGMADTQYFGPGTRLTVL.

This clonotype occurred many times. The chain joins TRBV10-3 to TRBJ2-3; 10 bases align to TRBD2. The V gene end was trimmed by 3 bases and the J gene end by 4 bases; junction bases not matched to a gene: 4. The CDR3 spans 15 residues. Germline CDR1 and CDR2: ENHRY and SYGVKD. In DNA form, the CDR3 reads TGTGCCATCAGTGACTCTAGCGGGGGCGCAGATACGCAGTATTTT. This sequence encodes CAISDSSGGADTQYF.

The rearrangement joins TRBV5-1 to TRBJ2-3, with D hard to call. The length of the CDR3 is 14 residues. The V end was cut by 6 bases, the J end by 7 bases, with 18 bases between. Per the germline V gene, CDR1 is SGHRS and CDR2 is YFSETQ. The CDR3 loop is CASKLDVYVYTQYF. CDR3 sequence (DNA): TGCGCCAGCAAGCTAGATGTCTACGTGTATACGCAGTATTTT.

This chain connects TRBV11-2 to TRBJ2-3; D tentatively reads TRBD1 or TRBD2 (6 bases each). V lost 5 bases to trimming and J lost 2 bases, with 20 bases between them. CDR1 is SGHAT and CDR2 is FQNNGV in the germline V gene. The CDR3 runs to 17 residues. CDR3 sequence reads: CASSLTVTPGATDTQYF. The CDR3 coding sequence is TGTGCCAGCAGCCTCACAGTGACTCCGGGGGCCACAGATACGCAGTATTTT.

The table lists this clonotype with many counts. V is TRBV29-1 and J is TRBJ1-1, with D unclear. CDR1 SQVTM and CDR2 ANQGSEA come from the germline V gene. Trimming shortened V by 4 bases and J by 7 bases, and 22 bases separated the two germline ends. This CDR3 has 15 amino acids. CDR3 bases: TGCAGCGTTGTTATGTCTGGGTCAGGCTACGATGAAGCTTTCTTT. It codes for CSVVMSGSGYDEAFF.

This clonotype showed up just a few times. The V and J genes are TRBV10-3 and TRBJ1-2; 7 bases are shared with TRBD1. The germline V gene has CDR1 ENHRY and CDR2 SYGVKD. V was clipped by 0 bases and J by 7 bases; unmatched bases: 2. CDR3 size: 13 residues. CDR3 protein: CAISESTGLGYTF. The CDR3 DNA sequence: TGTGCCATCAGTGAGTCGACAGGGCTTGGCTACACCTTC.

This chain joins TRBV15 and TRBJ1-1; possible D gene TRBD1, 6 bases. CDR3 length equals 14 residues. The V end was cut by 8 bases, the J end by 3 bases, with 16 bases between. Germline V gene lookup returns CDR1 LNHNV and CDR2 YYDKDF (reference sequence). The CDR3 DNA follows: TGTGCCACCTCCGGGGGGGACACGTACACTGAAGCTTTCTTT. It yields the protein CATSGGDTYTEAFF. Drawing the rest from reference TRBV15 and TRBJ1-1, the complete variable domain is DAMVIQNPRYQVTQFGKPVTLSCSQTLNHNVMYWYQQKSSQAPKLLFHYYDKDFNNEADTPDNFQSRRPNTSFCFLDIRSPGLGDTAMYLCATSGGDTYTEAFFGQGTRLTVV.

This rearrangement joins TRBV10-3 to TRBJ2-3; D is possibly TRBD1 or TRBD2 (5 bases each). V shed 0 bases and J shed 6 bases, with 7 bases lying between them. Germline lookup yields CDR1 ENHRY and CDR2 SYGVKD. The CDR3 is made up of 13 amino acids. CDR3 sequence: CAISESGEDTQYF. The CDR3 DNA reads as TGTGCCATCAGTGAGTCGGGGGAGGATACGCAGTATTTT.

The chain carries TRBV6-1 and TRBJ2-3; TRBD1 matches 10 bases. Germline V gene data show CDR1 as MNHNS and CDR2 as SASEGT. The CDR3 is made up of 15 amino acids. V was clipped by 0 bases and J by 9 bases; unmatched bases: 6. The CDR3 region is CASSEATGGEGTQYF. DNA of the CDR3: TGTGCCAGCAGTGAAGCGACAGGGGGCGAAGGGACGCAGTATTTT.

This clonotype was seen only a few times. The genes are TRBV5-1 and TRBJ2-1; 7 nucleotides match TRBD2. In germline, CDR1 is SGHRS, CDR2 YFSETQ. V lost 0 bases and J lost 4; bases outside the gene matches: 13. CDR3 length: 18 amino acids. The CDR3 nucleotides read TGCGCCAGCAGCTTGGCCACCCAGGGTAGCGGGTGGTACAATGAGCAGTTCTTC. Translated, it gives CASSLATQGSGWYNEQFF.

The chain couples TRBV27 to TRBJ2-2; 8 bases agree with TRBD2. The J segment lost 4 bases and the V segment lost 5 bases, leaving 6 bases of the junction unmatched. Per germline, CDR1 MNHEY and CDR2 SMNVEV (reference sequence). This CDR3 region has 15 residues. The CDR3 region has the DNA TGTGCCAGCAGTGTTCGGCGGGGGGTCACCGGGGAGCTGTTTTTT. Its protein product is CASSVRRGVTGELFF.

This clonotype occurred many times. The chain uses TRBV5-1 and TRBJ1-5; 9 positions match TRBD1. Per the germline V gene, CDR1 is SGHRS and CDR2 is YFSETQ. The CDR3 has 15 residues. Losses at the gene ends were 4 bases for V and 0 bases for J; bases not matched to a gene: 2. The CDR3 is CASSRDRVSNQPQHF. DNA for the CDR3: TGCGCCAGCAGCCGGGACAGGGTTAGCAATCAGCCCCAGCATTTT.

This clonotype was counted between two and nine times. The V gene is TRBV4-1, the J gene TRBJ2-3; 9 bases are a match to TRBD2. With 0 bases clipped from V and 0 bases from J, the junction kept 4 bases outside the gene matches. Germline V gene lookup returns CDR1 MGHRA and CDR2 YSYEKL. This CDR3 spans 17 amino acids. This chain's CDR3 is CASSQDRGRASTDTQYF. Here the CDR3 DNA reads TGCGCCAGCAGCCAAGACCGCGGGAGGGCTAGCACAGATACGCAGTATTTT.

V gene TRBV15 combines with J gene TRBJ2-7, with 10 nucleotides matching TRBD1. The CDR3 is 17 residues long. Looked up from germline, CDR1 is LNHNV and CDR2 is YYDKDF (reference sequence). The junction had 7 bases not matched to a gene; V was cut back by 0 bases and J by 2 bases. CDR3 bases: TGTGCCACCAGCAGAGATCAAGGGACAGGGGACCCCTACGAGCAGTACTTC. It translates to CATSRDQGTGDPYEQYF. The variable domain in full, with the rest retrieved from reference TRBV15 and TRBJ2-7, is DAMVIQNPRYQVTQFGKPVTLSCSQTLNHNVMYWYQQKSSQAPKLLFHYYDKDFNNEADTPDNFQSRRPNTSFCFLDIRSPGLGDTAMYLCATSRDQGTGDPYEQYFGPGTRLTVT.

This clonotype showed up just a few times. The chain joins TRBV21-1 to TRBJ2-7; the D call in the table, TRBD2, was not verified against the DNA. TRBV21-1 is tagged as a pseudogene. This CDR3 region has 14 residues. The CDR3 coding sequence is TGTGCCAGCAGCCACCGAGCGGGCAGCTACGAGCAGTACTTC. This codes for CASSHRAGSYEQYF.

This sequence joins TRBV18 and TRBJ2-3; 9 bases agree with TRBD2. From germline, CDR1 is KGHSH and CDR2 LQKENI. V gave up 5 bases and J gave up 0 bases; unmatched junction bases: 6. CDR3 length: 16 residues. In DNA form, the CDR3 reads TGTGCCAGCTCATCGACTAGCGGTCACAGCACAGATACGCAGTATTTT. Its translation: CASSSTSGHSTDTQYF.

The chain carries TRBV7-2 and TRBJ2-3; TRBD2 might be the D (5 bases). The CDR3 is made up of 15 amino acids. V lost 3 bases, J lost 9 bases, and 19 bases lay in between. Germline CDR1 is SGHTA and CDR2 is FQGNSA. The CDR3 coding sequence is TGTGCCAGCAGCTTTTCGGGAACTGAGAGCGGAACGCAGTATTTT. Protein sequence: CASSFSGTESGTQYF. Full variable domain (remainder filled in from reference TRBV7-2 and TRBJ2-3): GAGVSQSPSNKVTEKGKDVELRCDPISGHTALYWYRQSLGQGLEFLIYFQGNSAPDKSGLPSDRFSAERTGGSVSTLTIQRTQQEDSAVYLCASSFSGTESGTQYFGPGTRLTVL.

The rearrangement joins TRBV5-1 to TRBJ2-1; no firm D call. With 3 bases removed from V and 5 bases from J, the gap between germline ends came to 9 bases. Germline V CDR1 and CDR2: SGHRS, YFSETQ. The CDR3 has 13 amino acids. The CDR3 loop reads CASSSGSNNEQFF. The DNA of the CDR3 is TGCGCCAGCAGCTCCGGGTCAAACAATGAGCAGTTCTTC.

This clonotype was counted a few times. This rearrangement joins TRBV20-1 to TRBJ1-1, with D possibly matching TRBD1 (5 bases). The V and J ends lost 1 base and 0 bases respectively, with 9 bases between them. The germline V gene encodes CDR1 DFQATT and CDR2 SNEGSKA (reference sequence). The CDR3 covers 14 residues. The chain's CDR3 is CSARGGALNTEAFF. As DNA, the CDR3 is TGCAGTGCTAGAGGCGGGGCCTTGAACACTGAAGCTTTCTTT.

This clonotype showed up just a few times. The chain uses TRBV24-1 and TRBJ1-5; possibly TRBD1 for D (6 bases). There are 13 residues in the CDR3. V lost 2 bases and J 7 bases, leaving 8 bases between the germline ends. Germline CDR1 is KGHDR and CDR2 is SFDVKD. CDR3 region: CATSDSGEQPQHF. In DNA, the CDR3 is TGTGCCACCAGTGATTCAGGGGAACAGCCCCAGCATTTT.

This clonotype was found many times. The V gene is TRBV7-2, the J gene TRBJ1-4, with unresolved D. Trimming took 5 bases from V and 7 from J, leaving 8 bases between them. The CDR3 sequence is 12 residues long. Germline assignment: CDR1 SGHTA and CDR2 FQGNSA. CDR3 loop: CASSRPGEKLFF. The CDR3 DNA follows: TGTGCCAGCAGCCGCCCTGGTGAAAAACTGTTTTTT.

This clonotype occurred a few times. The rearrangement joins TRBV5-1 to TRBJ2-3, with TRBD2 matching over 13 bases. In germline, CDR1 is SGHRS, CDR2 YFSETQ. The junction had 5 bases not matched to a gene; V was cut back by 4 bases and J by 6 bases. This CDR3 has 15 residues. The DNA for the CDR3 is TGCGCCAGCAGCATCGGGACTAGCGGGGTGGATACGCAGTATTTT. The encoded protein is CASSIGTSGVDTQYF.

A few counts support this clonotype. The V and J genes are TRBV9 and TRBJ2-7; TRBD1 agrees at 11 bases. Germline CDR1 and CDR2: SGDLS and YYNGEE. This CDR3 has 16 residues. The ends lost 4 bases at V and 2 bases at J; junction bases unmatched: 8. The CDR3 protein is CASSPFEGQGAYEQYF. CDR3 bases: TGTGCCAGCAGCCCCTTTGAGGGACAGGGGGCCTACGAGCAGTACTTC.

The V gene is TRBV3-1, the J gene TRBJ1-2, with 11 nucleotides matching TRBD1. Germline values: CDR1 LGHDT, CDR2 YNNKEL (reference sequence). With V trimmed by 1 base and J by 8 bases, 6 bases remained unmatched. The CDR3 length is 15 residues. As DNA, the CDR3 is TGTGCCAGCAGCCAAGGGACAGGGGGCGCGAGGGGCTACACCTTC. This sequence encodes CASSQGTGGARGYTF.

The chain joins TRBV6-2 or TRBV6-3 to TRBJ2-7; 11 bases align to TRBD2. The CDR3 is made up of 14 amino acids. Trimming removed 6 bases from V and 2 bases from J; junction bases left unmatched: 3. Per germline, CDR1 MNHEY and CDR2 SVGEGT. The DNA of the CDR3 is TGTGCCAGCAGGATACTAGCGGGAGCCTACGAGCAGTACTTC. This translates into CASRILAGAYEQYF.

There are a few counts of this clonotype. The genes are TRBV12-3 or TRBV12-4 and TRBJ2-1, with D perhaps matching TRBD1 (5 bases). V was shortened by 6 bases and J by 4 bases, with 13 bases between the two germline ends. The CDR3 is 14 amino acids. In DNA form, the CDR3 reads TGTGCCAGCAGCAAACCCCGACAGTACAATGAGCAGTTCTTC. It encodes CASSKPRQYNEQFF.